One and the same sample provided the 11 T cell receptor beta chains below, sequenced in a study of blood T cell repertoires in COVID-19. Profiled with immunoSEQ multiplex PCR; TCRdb holds only in-frame clones, not every one. The sample holds a few hundred thousand clones; 70% to 90% are singletons and the top ten take around 12%. Sequences were obtained from peripheral blood. These receptor sequences come from a woman aged 50 to 65 with COVID-19, enrolled during active disease.

This clone was seen more than once but under ten times. In the same sample, other DNA sequences code for this CDR3. The CDR3 region is CASSLGTGSGNTIYF. For the CDR3, the DNA is TGTGCCAGCAGCTTGGGGACAGGCTCTGGAAACACCATATATTTT. The chain couples TRBV5-4 to TRBJ1-3, with 7 bases that match TRBD1. J was trimmed by 0 bases and V by 0 bases; bases with no gene match: 0. CDR3 length: 15 residues. Germline CDR1 SGHNT, CDR2 YYREEE (reference sequence).

This chain joins TRBV4-1 and TRBJ2-3, with D uncertain. CDR1 is MGHRA and CDR2 is YSYEKL in the germline V gene. V lost 1 base to trimming and J lost 5 bases, with 19 bases between them. The CDR3 is made up of 17 amino acids. CDR3 in amino acids: CASSQVGLGTRGDTQYF. The DNA of the CDR3 is TGCGCCAGCAGCCAAGTCGGTCTAGGTACCCGAGGAGATACGCAGTATTTT.

This clone occurred once. The chain is built from TRBV5-4 and TRBJ2-7; tentatively, D is TRBD2 (7 bases). Germline V CDR1 and CDR2: SGHNT, YYREEE (reference sequence). V lost 7 bases and J lost 2, with 16 bases in between. There are 14 residues in the CDR3. Here the CDR3 DNA reads TGTGCCAGCGGGAGGGACGGGACACCCTACGAGCAGTACTTC. Its translation: CASGRDGTPYEQYF.

The chain has TRBV2 and TRBJ1-4; a weak D match, TRBD1 (6 bases). The CDR3 spans 15 residues. V was trimmed by 6 bases and J by 6 bases, leaving 17 bases between them. Germline values: CDR1 SNHLY, CDR2 FYNNEI. In DNA, the CDR3 is TGTGCCAGCAGGGCCCCCGGGGGGCTGGATGAAAAACTGTTTTTT. This gives the protein CASRAPGGLDEKLFF.

The J gene is TRBJ2-2, the V gene TRBV28, with 10 bases matching TRBD2. Germline V CDR1 and CDR2: MDHEN, SYDVKM. This CDR3 comprises 16 residues. After removal of 6 bases from V and 5 bases from J, the junction contained 9 bases not matched to a gene. The CDR3 nucleotides are TGTGCCAGCAGGGATAGCGGGGGGTACGGGACCGGGGAGCTGTTTTTT. This sequence encodes CASRDSGGYGTGELFF.

For the CDR3, the DNA is TGTGCCAGCAGTTCGACAGGGAATAATTCACCCCTCCACTTT. As protein: CASSSTGNNSPLHF. J is TRBJ1-6 and V is TRBV2; 7 positions match TRBD1. The germline CDR1 and CDR2 sequences are SNHLY and FYNNEI. The CDR3 runs 14 residues. Trimming took 5 bases from V and 5 from J; bases not matched to a gene: 3.

This clone was detected only once. V gene TRBV27 combines with J gene TRBJ2-1, with 10 bases identical to TRBD2. In germline, CDR1 is MNHEY, CDR2 SMNVEV (reference sequence). This CDR3 has 17 residues. The V segment lost 5 bases and the J segment 10 bases; nucleotides outside the gene matches: 17. The CDR3, as DNA: TGTGCCAGCAGTCCCCACCGGGGGAGCGGGGGGGCTGGGGAGCAGTTCTTC. This codes for CASSPHRGSGGAGEQFF.

This rearrangement joins TRBV24-1 to TRBJ2-7; tentatively, D is TRBD2 (6 bases). Germline V CDR1 and CDR2: KGHDR, SFDVKD. The CDR3 has 15 residues. Trimming pared 2 bases from V and 6 bases from J, leaving 16 bases between. The CDR3 is CATSDSGGGEFEQYF. CDR3 DNA sequence: TGTGCCACCAGTGATTCAGGCGGCGGGGAGTTCGAGCAGTACTTC.

The chain has TRBV5-1 and TRBJ2-3, with 7 bases aligning to TRBD2. The CDR3 totals 14 residues. Unmatched junction bases numbered 2, after V lost 3 bases and J lost 1 base. CDR1 is SGHRS and CDR2 is YFSETQ in the germline V gene. The CDR3 nucleotides read TGCGCCAGCAGCTACGCGGGGGGCACAGATACGCAGTATTTT. It yields the protein CASSYAGGTDTQYF.

The gene calls are TRBV6-5 and TRBJ2-1; D gene ambiguous. The germline V gene encodes CDR1 MNHEY and CDR2 SVGAGI. The CDR3 spans 11 residues. With 7 bases removed from V and 10 bases from J, the gap between germline ends came to 11 bases. The CDR3 DNA is TGTGCCAGCATGGGCCCCGCAGAGCAGTTCTTC. Protein product: CASMGPAEQFF.

The chain couples TRBV3-1 (or the pseudogene TRBV3-2) to TRBJ2-3, with unresolved D. The V end was cut by 0 bases, the J end by 9 bases, with 7 bases between. The germline CDR1 and CDR2 sequences are LGHDT and YNNKEL (reference sequence). The CDR3 totals 12 residues. As DNA, the CDR3 is TGTGCCAGCAGCCAAGAGGTCCGGACGCAGTATTTT. Translated: CASSQEVRTQYF.